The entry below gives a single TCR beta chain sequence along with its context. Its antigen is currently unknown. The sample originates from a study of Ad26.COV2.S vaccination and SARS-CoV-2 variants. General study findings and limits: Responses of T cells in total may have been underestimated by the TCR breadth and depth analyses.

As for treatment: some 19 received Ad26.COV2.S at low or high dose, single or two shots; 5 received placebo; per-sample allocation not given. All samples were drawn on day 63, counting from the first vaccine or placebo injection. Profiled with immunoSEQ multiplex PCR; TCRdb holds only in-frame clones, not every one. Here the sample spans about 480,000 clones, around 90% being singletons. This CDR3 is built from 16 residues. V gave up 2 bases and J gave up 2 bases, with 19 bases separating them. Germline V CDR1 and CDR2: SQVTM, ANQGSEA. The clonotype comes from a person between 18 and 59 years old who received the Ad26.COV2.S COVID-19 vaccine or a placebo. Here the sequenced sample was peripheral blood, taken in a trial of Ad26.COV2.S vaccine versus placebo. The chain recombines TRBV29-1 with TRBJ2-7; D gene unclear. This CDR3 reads CSVETFGSTQTYEQYF. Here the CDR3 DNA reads TGCAGCGTTGAAACGTTCGGTTCGACTCAGACCTACGAGCAGTACTTC.